This T cell receptor (beta chain) emerged from a study of blood T cell repertoires in COVID-19 (dated by TCRdb to about 2020). Broadly, across the study: Samples covering the acute and convalescent phases of COVID-19 were provided by collaborators in the United States, Italy and Spain. The material from the prospective study consisted of cDNA or gDNA derived from T cells, B-cell-depleted T cells, or PBMCs. The dataset comprised deeply sampled blood TCRbeta repertoires from subjects exposed to, actively infected with, or recovered from COVID-19. The repertoires were released in a freely available public database intended as a resource for research on the immune response to SARS-CoV-2. The samples were drawn from two sources: the first 160 participants of the ongoing ImmuneRACE study, and 950 to 1,500 subjects contributed by 6 global collaborators. Nearly every sample came with metadata listing a de-identified subject ID, COVID-19 status, age in years and sex. Where available, HLA class I and class II types were obtained from metadata supplied by the sample provider rather than from assay-based typing.

The immunoSEQ Assay, a bias-controlled multiplex PCR, was used to amplify TCRbeta CDR3 regions from genomic DNA. As for the original processing: Nucleated cell counts per sample were estimated from amplification of reference gene primers within the assay. Sequence reads were collapsed and filtered to measure the absolute abundance of every unique TCRbeta CDR3 rearrangement. Productive Simpson clonality was computed per sample as the square root of Simpson's diversity index over productive rearrangements. This is the immuneACCESS table as TCRdb keeps it, with only in-frame sequences that have V and J called. A part of the clones is gone; compared with another copy, unresolved V genes explain less than half, and the rest is unexplained. For V, J and clone size, that table is used; D and trimming come from the DNA. This sample comprises more than 95,000 clones, about 83% of them detected only once. The ten largest clones represent about 5.4% of the sample.

With respect to this clone: Its recognized antigen is unknown. Base-call qualities are not available, and no considerably larger clone is one nucleotide away.

The collaborating institutions used their own protocols to collect whole blood in K2EDTA tubes. Collaborator samples were shipped for TCRbeta analysis as frozen whole blood, isolated PBMCs, or DNA extracted from either sample type. Results the study describes overall, beyond this receptor: The quantity of clinical and demographic metadata differed by source and by participant and was supplied without curation.

What was sequenced was peripheral blood. This clonotype was sampled from a human donor in a cohort sampled during active COVID-19.

The encoded CDR3 is CASSLGSFPLARNTEAFF. The nucleotide sequence is TGTGCCAGCAGCTTAGGGTCGTTCCCGCTGGCAAGAAACACTGAAGCTTTCTTT. The V gene is TRBV7-2 and the J gene is TRBJ1-1; the D gene identity is not certain. The junction shows trimming of 1 base on V and 2 bases on J, plus 20 bases between the germline ends. CDR1 is given as SGHTA and CDR2 as FQGNSA, both from the germline V gene. The CDR3, from cysteine to phenylalanine, totals 18 residues. Just CDR3 DNA is preserved here, 54 bases in frame from base 1. Beyond the CDR3, the reference TRBV7-2 and TRBJ1-1 genes provide the residues; the full variable domain reads: GAGVSQSPSNKVTEKGKDVELRCDPISGHTALYWYRQSLGQGLEFLIYFQGNSAPDKSGLPSDRFSAERTGGSVSTLTIQRTQQEDSAVYLCASSLGSFPLARNTEAFFGQGTRLTVV.